Presented here are 20 T cell receptor beta chains from one specimen sequenced in a study of cytomegalovirus exposure and HLA in healthy donors (dated by TCRdb to about 2017). The library was made by the immunoSEQ multiplex PCR assay. The multiplex PCR relied on a mix of 60 forward primers for TCR Vbeta segments and 13 reverse primers for TCR Jbeta segments. In TCRdb, the immuneACCESS table is reduced to in-frame sequences with V and J assigned. These tables do not hold every clone; where another copy was compared, an unresolved V gene accounts for under half, and the others remain unexplained. In this sample the table shows about 120,000 clones, 80% of which occur a single time. Clones ranked in the top ten supply around 9.5% of the sample. The sequenced material came from PBMCs. These receptors originate from a female donor in good health and CMV-seropositive.

This clone was counted a few times. The V call is TRBV5-1, the J call TRBJ2-1; possibly TRBD2 for D (5 bases). Germline CDR1 reads SGHRS; CDR2 reads YFSETQ. This CDR3 is 16 amino acids long. Trimming left V 4 bases short and J 6 bases short, with 20 bases between. The CDR3 here is CASSQAGETISNEQFF. DNA for the CDR3: TGCGCCAGCAGCCAGGCCGGGGAAACTATTTCCAATGAGCAGTTCTTC.

In this sample, this clone turned up a few times. The chain couples TRBV7-6 to TRBJ1-2, with 9 bases fitting TRBD1. V was pared by 5 bases and J by 0 bases, with 4 bases of the junction left unmatched. The CDR3 is 15 residues long. Germline-derived CDR1 and CDR2 are SGHVS and FNYEAQ. Here the CDR3 reads CASSPGDRANYGYTF. CDR3 sequence (DNA): TGTGCCAGCAGCCCGGGGGACAGGGCTAACTATGGCTACACCTTC.

The chain carries TRBV19 and TRBJ2-1, with 13 positions matching TRBD2. V was clipped by 6 bases and J by 3 bases; unmatched bases: 8. The CDR3 is made up of 17 amino acids. CDR1 and CDR2 from the germline V gene are LNHDA and SQIVND (reference sequence). Here the CDR3 reads CASSITGTSGNYNEQFF. CDR3 DNA: TGTGCCAGTAGCATTACCGGGACTAGCGGGAACTACAATGAGCAGTTCTTC.

This clone was counted a few times. The rearrangement joins TRBV2 to TRBJ2-5, with TRBD2 identical over 7 bases. CDR1 SNHLY and CDR2 FYNNEI come from the germline V gene. The CDR3 consists of 14 residues. The ends lost 7 bases at V and 2 bases at J; junction bases unmatched: 7. The CDR3 coding sequence is TGTGCCAGCACCCGGGACTACTCACAAGAGACCCAGTACTTC. Protein: CASTRDYSQETQYF.

The chain uses TRBV6-5 and TRBJ1-2; tentative D call: TRBD1 (5 bases). The CDR3 extends over 14 amino acids. V lost 2 bases and J lost 8, with 15 bases in between. Germline-derived CDR1 and CDR2 are MNHEY and SVGAGI. In DNA, the CDR3 is TGTGCCAGCAGTTACCAGGGTAAAGGATTAGGCTACACCTTC. This encodes CASSYQGKGLGYTF.

The chain is built from TRBV4-1 and TRBJ1-2; unclear D gene. The CDR3 spans 15 residues. Germline lookup yields CDR1 MGHRA and CDR2 YSYEKL. V was pared by 2 bases and J by 2 bases, with 12 bases between. CDR3 bases: TGCGCCAGCAGCCAAAGCCCCGACTGGAACTATGGCTACACCTTC. Its translation is CASSQSPDWNYGYTF.

The rearrangement uses TRBV19 and TRBJ1-1; D gene uncertain. V lost 7 bases, J lost 4 bases, and 19 bases lay in between. The CDR3 is 15 residues long. CDR1 is LNHDA, CDR2 SQIVND, per germline (reference sequence). CDR3 DNA sequence: TGTGCCAGTATGCCCACCCACAGTGGGCTCACTGAAGCTTTCTTT. Protein product: CASMPTHSGLTEAFF.

This sequence joins TRBV5-1 and TRBJ1-1; 8 nucleotides align to TRBD1. The CDR3 has 15 amino acids. V shed 3 bases and J 3 bases; nucleotides not matched to a gene: 7. Germline V lookup: CDR1 SGHRS, CDR2 YFSETQ. CDR3 protein: CASSSTGTGDTEAFF. The CDR3 coding sequence is TGCGCCAGCAGCTCAACCGGGACAGGAGACACTGAAGCTTTCTTT.

This chain connects TRBV19 to TRBJ2-3; D ambiguous. The CDR3 extends over 13 amino acids. The V gene's germline CDR1 is LNHDA and CDR2 SQIVND (reference sequence). Trimming took off 10 bases at V and 8 bases at J, with 19 bases between the two ends. CDR3 sequence reads: CATSLGPPRTQYF. The CDR3 nucleotides are TGTGCCACCTCATTGGGCCCACCTCGTACGCAGTATTTT.

The chain couples TRBV6-1 to TRBJ2-7; 11 bases match TRBD1. CDR3 size: 12 residues. The germline gives CDR1 MNHNS, CDR2 SASEGT. V gave up 8 bases and J gave up 3 bases; unmatched junction bases: 0. CDR3 residues: CASGTGGYEQYF. As DNA, the CDR3 is TGTGCCAGCGGGACAGGGGGCTACGAGCAGTACTTC.

The chain combines TRBV7-2 with TRBJ1-1; D might be TRBD1 (5 bases). Per germline, CDR1 SGHTA and CDR2 FQGNSA. This CDR3 is built from 15 residues. V gave up 7 bases and J gave up 0 bases, with 15 bases separating them. CDR3 loop: CASTWTPPMNTEAFF. CDR3 bases: TGTGCCAGCACGTGGACACCTCCTATGAACACTGAAGCTTTCTTT.

The chain has TRBV27 and TRBJ1-3; unclear D gene. The germline gives CDR1 MNHEY, CDR2 SMNVEV (reference sequence). The CDR3 totals 15 residues. V lost 6 bases to trimming and J lost 7 bases, with 19 bases between them. The CDR3 reads CASRSNGVVGNTIYF. The CDR3 coding sequence is TGTGCCAGCAGATCTAACGGGGTAGTAGGGAACACCATATATTTT.

The rearrangement joins TRBV7-6 to TRBJ1-4, with a possible D match to TRBD1 (6 bases). CDR3 length equals 14 residues. Looked up from germline, CDR1 is SGHVS and CDR2 is FNYEAQ. The ends were cut back, 5 bases at V and 8 bases at J, with 15 bases in the middle. CDR3 sequence reads: CASSRGGRMEKLFF. The DNA for the CDR3 is TGTGCCAGCAGCCGAGGGGGACGCATGGAAAAACTGTTTTTT.

V usage is TRBV30 and J usage is TRBJ2-7, with 10 bases matching TRBD1. V shed 2 bases, J shed 6 bases, and the junction held 10 bases outside the gene matches. The CDR3 runs 15 residues. Germline assignment: CDR1 GTSNPN and CDR2 SVGIG (reference sequence). The CDR3 coding sequence is TGTGCCTGGAGTACCGGACAGGGGGTCGTCGGCGAGCAGTACTTC. Translated: CAWSTGQGVVGEQYF.

In this sample, this clone turned up a few times. The genes are TRBV30 and TRBJ1-1; 7 bases match TRBD1. From germline, CDR1 is GTSNPN and CDR2 SVGIG (reference sequence). V was clipped by 7 bases and J by 7 bases; unmatched bases: 6. This CDR3 contains 11 residues. The CDR3 here is CAYTDRDEAFF. CDR3 DNA sequence: TGTGCCTACACAGACAGGGATGAAGCTTTCTTT.

J is TRBJ2-3 and V is TRBV5-1; D ambiguous. The V and J ends lost 4 bases and 0 bases respectively, with 6 bases between them. The CDR3 is 13 amino acids. CDR1 is SGHRS and CDR2 is YFSETQ in the germline V gene. CDR3 region: CASSHSSTDTQYF. DNA of the CDR3: TGCGCCAGCAGCCACAGTAGCACAGATACGCAGTATTTT.

This chain uses TRBV7-8 with TRBJ2-7; perhaps TRBD1 as D (6 bases). The germline gives CDR1 SGHVS, CDR2 FQNEAQ. The CDR3 totals 14 residues. Between the trimmed V and J ends, which lost 5 bases and 2 bases, there was a span of 13 bases. The CDR3: CASSRLTGPYEQYF. CDR3 DNA sequence: TGTGCCAGCAGCCGATTGACAGGTCCCTACGAGCAGTACTTC.

This clone was found a few times. The V gene is TRBV6-5, the J gene TRBJ1-5; D might be TRBD1 (5 bases). Germline lookup yields CDR1 MNHEY and CDR2 SVGAGI. V lost 6 bases, J lost 4 bases, and 13 bases lay in between. The CDR3 contains 14 residues. For the CDR3, the DNA is TGTGCCAGCAGCACTGGCCGGGGGAATCAGCCCCAGCATTTT. This codes for CASSTGRGNQPQHF.

This chain uses TRBV19 with TRBJ2-3; D remains unclear. The germline V gene has CDR1 LNHDA and CDR2 SQIVND (reference sequence). Trimming removed 7 bases from V and 0 bases from J, with 8 bases in between. The CDR3 spans 13 residues. CDR3 coding DNA: TGTGCCAGTACGTCAGGTAGCACAGATACGCAGTATTTT. Its protein product is CASTSGSTDTQYF. Using reference TRBV19 and TRBJ2-3 for the parts outside the CDR3, the full variable domain is DGGITQSPKYLFRKEGQNVTLSCEQNLNHDAMYWYRQDPGQGLRLIYYSQIVNDFQKGDIAEGYSVSREKKESFPLTVTSAQKNPTAFYLCASTSGSTDTQYFGPGTRLTVL.

The rearrangement joins TRBV11-2 to TRBJ1-1, with D possibly being TRBD1 (6 bases). Germline loops: CDR1 SGHAT, CDR2 FQNNGV. The CDR3 is made up of 13 amino acids. V was shortened by 2 bases and J by 10 bases, with 14 bases between the two germline ends. The CDR3 here is CASSLQGTLRAFF. The DNA for the CDR3 is TGTGCCAGCAGCTTACAGGGGACCTTGCGAGCTTTCTTT.